Shown below are 31 T cell receptor beta chains from a single sample sequenced in a study of shared clonotypes between healthy human individuals. The protocol was immunoSEQ multiplex PCR, while the TCRdb copy is restricted to in-frame clones and leaves out a portion. The sample consists of 1.5 million to 2.5 million clones, approximately 94% of them appearing once. Naivety among CD8 cells was defined by CD45RO negativity and positive CCR7 selection, thereby excluding terminally differentiated effector memory CD45RA+ cells. Source material: naive CD8+ T cells sorted from blood. The origin of the receptors is a man younger than 35 in good health.

The chain joins TRBV5-1 to TRBJ2-5, with D possibly TRBD2 on 7 matching bases. V lost 4 bases to trimming and J lost 5 bases, with 12 bases between them. The CDR3 is made up of 13 amino acids. CDR1 SGHRS and CDR2 YFSETQ come from the germline V gene. CDR3 residues: CASSPRGAETQYF. DNA of the CDR3: TGCGCCAGCAGCCCTCGGGGGGCTGAGACCCAGTACTTC.

The chain uses TRBV10-2 and TRBJ2-6; D remains unclear. The CDR3 spans 16 residues. Deletions cut 3 bases from V and 4 bases from J, with 13 bases between. The germline gives CDR1 WSHSY, CDR2 SAAADI. The chain's CDR3 is CASSEVGLSGANVLTF. The CDR3 region has the DNA TGCGCCAGCAGTGAAGTTGGTCTCTCAGGGGCCAACGTCCTGACTTTC.

The rearrangement joins TRBV4-3 to TRBJ1-2; perhaps TRBD1 as D (5 bases). Germline CDR1 is LGHNA and CDR2 is YSLEER. V was clipped by 0 bases and J by 2 bases, with 13 bases between them. The CDR3 is 16 amino acids. The CDR3 reads CASSQDSQGENYGYTF. CDR3 nucleotides: TGCGCCAGCAGCCAAGATAGCCAGGGAGAGAACTATGGCTACACCTTC.

V gene TRBV5-6 combines with J gene TRBJ2-3; 10 bases match TRBD2. V shed 2 bases, J shed 6 bases, and the junction held 9 bases outside the gene matches. Germline CDR1 reads SGHDT; CDR2 reads YYEEEE. The length of the CDR3 is 16 residues. DNA of the CDR3: TGTGCCAGCAGCTTCACCCTAGCGGGAGTGATGGATACGCAGTATTTT. Its protein is CASSFTLAGVMDTQYF.

J is TRBJ2-7 and V is TRBV4-1; D gene uncertain. The CDR3 consists of 13 residues. The V gene lost 4 bases and the J gene lost 3 bases, with 10 bases spanning the gap. Germline V gene data show CDR1 as MGHRA and CDR2 as YSYEKL. The CDR3 sequence is CASSPLDFYEQYF. The CDR3 coding sequence is TGCGCCAGCAGCCCCCTAGATTTCTACGAGCAGTACTTC.

The chain couples TRBV5-6 to TRBJ2-2; D is uncertain. CDR1 is SGHDT and CDR2 is YYEEEE in the germline V gene. This CDR3 has 12 amino acids. V was trimmed by 4 bases and J by 5 bases, leaving 6 bases between them. The CDR3 region is CASSHGTGELFF. The DNA for the CDR3 is TGTGCCAGCAGCCACGGTACCGGGGAGCTGTTTTTT.

This clone appeared a single time. The chain couples TRBV13 to TRBJ2-1; 7 bases are shared with TRBD2. Per germline, CDR1 PRHDT and CDR2 FYEKMQ (reference sequence). Losses at the gene ends were 4 bases for V and 2 bases for J; bases not matched to a gene: 5. The CDR3 has 15 residues. The CDR3 region has the DNA TGTGCCAGCAGCTCCCGGGAGGCCACCTACAATGAGCAGTTCTTC. Encoded protein: CASSSREATYNEQFF.

The chain uses TRBV12-5 and TRBJ2-5; possibly TRBD2 for D (5 bases). The V end was cut by 3 bases, the J end by 0 bases, with 17 bases between. This CDR3 region has 17 residues. Per germline, CDR1 LGHNT and CDR2 FRNRAP. CDR3 loop: CASGLGPLRENQETQYF. The CDR3 bases are TGTGCTAGTGGTTTAGGTCCTCTTAGGGAGAACCAAGAGACCCAGTACTTC.

The chain combines TRBV4-1 with TRBJ2-5, with 7 bases lining up with TRBD1. The J segment lost 5 bases and the V segment lost 0 bases, leaving 9 bases of the junction unmatched. The CDR3 extends over 16 amino acids. Germline CDR1 reads MGHRA; CDR2 reads YSYEKL. As DNA, the CDR3 is TGCGCCAGCAGCCAAGATTGGGCAACAGGGGACGAGACCCAGTACTTC. This codes for CASSQDWATGDETQYF.

The chain employs TRBV27 and TRBJ2-1; D possibly corresponds to TRBD2 (6 bases). Germline CDR1 reads MNHEY; CDR2 reads SMNVEV (reference sequence). Trimming left V 3 bases short and J 2 bases short, with 11 bases between. The CDR3 covers 15 residues. The DNA of the CDR3 is TGTGCCAGCAGTTTTGCCGGGAGTGCCTACAATGAGCAGTTCTTC. Translation gives CASSFAGSAYNEQFF.

The chain is built from TRBV27 and TRBJ1-2, with a tentative D call TRBD1 (6 bases). V lost 7 bases and J 6 bases, leaving 12 bases between the germline ends. This CDR3 spans 12 amino acids. Germline loops: CDR1 MNHEY, CDR2 SMNVEV (reference sequence). CDR3 DNA sequence: TGTGCCAGCATGGGGGCGGCTCATGGCTACACCTTC. Its translation: CASMGAAHGYTF.

This clone was counted a single time. The genes are TRBV6-1 and TRBJ1-6, with D unclear. The V end was cut by 4 bases, the J end by 3 bases, with 10 bases between. CDR1 MNHNS and CDR2 SASEGT come from the germline V gene. The CDR3 contains 15 residues. The CDR3 loop reads CASSAGPNYNSPLHF. The CDR3 coding sequence is TGTGCCAGCAGTGCCGGACCTAACTATAATTCACCCCTCCACTTT.

On this clone itself: At one end the junction does not follow the germline gene, possibly because of a read error. The chain uses TRBV27 and TRBJ2-7; D remains unclear. This CDR3 spans 16 amino acids. CDR1 and CDR2 from the germline V gene are MNHEY and SMNVEV (reference sequence). The CDR3 loop reads CASSLVHSPGSHEQYF. CDR3 bases: TGTGCCAGCAGTTTAGTTCATTCTCCTGGCTCCCACGAGCAGTACTTC.

The chain employs TRBV2 and TRBJ1-1, with 10 positions matching TRBD1. J was trimmed by 5 bases and V by 5 bases; bases with no gene match: 5. Germline values: CDR1 SNHLY, CDR2 FYNNEI. CDR3 length equals 14 residues. In DNA, the CDR3 is TGTGCCAGCAGTCCCGGGACAGGGGAGACTGAAGCTTTCTTT. It codes for CASSPGTGETEAFF.

This clone has more than one count but fewer than ten. This chain uses TRBV4-1 with TRBJ1-6; D is ambiguous. This CDR3 region has 13 residues. CDR1 is MGHRA, CDR2 YSYEKL, per germline. Trimming took 6 bases from V and 9 from J, leaving 12 bases between them. CDR3 coding DNA: TGCGCCAGCAGTCCCGTCTTGTCTTCACCCCTCCACTTT. It encodes CASSPVLSSPLHF.

This rearrangement joins TRBV7-2 to TRBJ2-1; either TRBD1 or TRBD2 may fit D (7 bases each). Germline V lookup: CDR1 SGHTA, CDR2 FQGNSA. V was shortened by 0 bases and J by 3 bases, with 18 bases between the two germline ends. This CDR3 spans 18 amino acids. The CDR3 region is CASSLAWGGTDRYNEQFF. The CDR3 coding sequence is TGTGCCAGCAGCTTAGCTTGGGGGGGGACAGATCGCTACAATGAGCAGTTCTTC.

The sample holds a few counts of this clone. A junction boundary mismatches the germline segment, possibly from a read error. Within the sample, other DNA sequences also encode this same CDR3. This chain connects TRBV27 to TRBJ2-7; TRBD1 matches at 10 bases. The length of the CDR3 is 15 residues. Germline CDR1 is MNHEY and CDR2 is SMNVEV (reference sequence). CDR3 residues: CASSLSGTGAYEQYF. The CDR3 DNA is TGTGCCAGCAGTCTATCCGGGACAGGGGCCTACGAGCAGTACTTC.

The CDR3 protein is CASSQVKEALHF. For the CDR3, the DNA is TGCGCCAGCAGCCAAGTAAAGGAGGCCCTCCACTTT. This rearrangement joins TRBV4-1 to TRBJ1-6; no clear D. Germline-derived CDR1 and CDR2 are MGHRA and YSYEKL. V gave up 1 base and J gave up 14 bases, with 9 bases separating them. The CDR3 covers 12 residues.

The chain has TRBV29-1 and TRBJ2-3; 14 bases align to TRBD2. There are 17 residues in the CDR3. V lost 6 bases, J lost 0 bases, and 8 bases stayed unmatched. CDR1 is SQVTM and CDR2 is ANQGSEA in the germline V gene. The CDR3 DNA reads as TGCAGCGTAGCCGGGACTAGCGGGGGAGCTAGCACAGATACGCAGTATTTT. Translating gives CSVAGTSGGASTDTQYF.

This chain connects TRBV30 to TRBJ2-2; 9 nucleotides line up with TRBD1. This CDR3 has 13 residues. The V and J ends lost 1 base and 6 bases, in that order; junction bases with no gene match: 0. Germline V lookup: CDR1 GTSNPN, CDR2 SVGIG (reference sequence). As DNA, the CDR3 is TGTGCCTGGAGTGGGACAGGGGCCGGGGAGCTGTTTTTT. Residues: CAWSGTGAGELFF.

In DNA, the CDR3 is TGCGCCAGCAGTGAGTTCCGGGTAGACGAGCAGTACTTC. Protein: CASSEFRVDEQYF. The rearrangement uses TRBV10-2 and TRBJ2-7; D gene uncertain. The CDR3 loop spans 13 amino acids. CDR1 is WSHSY and CDR2 is SAAADI in the germline V gene. V dropped 1 base and J dropped 5 bases, with 9 bases sitting between them.

The genes are TRBV7-8 and TRBJ2-5; no clear D gene. CDR3 length equals 16 residues. Germline V gene lookup returns CDR1 SGHVS and CDR2 FQNEAQ. Trimming left V 5 bases short and J 3 bases short, with 19 bases between. CDR3 bases: TGTGCCAGCAGCCCAACGGCTAACCCTGCGGAAGAGACCCAGTACTTC. Its translation: CASSPTANPAEETQYF.

This clone was recorded once. The gene calls are TRBV27 and TRBJ2-5, with TRBD1 matching 9 bases. The germline V gene encodes CDR1 MNHEY and CDR2 SMNVEV (reference sequence). The CDR3 runs 17 residues. Trimming cost V 3 bases and J 2 bases; bases outside gene matches: 10. The CDR3 bases are TGTGCCAGCAGTTTTCCGCCCCACAGGGGGCAGCAAGAGACCCAGTACTTC. Protein: CASSFPPHRGQQETQYF.

J is TRBJ2-3 and V is TRBV5-1, with D tentatively TRBD2 (6 bases). V was cut by 3 bases and J by 2 bases, with 13 bases left in between. CDR1 is SGHRS and CDR2 is YFSETQ in the germline V gene. This CDR3 is 15 amino acids long. CDR3 amino acids: CASSSRDWTTDTQYF. For the CDR3, the DNA is TGCGCCAGCAGCTCAAGGGACTGGACCACAGATACGCAGTATTTT.

The J gene is TRBJ2-7, the V gene TRBV18; TRBD1 agrees at 7 bases. The CDR3 runs 15 residues. V lost 3 bases and J lost 3; bases outside the gene matches: 8. From germline, CDR1 is KGHSH and CDR2 LQKENI. The CDR3 sequence: CASSPEGGRGYEQYF. The CDR3 nucleotides are TGTGCCAGCTCACCCGAAGGGGGCAGGGGCTACGAGCAGTACTTC. The full variable domain, its missing parts supplied by reference TRBV18 and TRBJ2-7, is NAGVMQNPRHLVRRRGQEARLRCSPMKGHSHVYWYRQLPEEGLKFMVYLQKENIIDESGMPKERFSAEFPKEGPSILRIQQVVRGDSAAYFCASSPEGGRGYEQYFGPGTRLTVT.

V gene TRBV28 combines with J gene TRBJ2-3, with 11 bases fitting TRBD2. With 7 bases clipped from V and 2 bases from J, the junction kept 8 bases outside the gene matches. From germline, CDR1 is MDHEN and CDR2 SYDVKM. This CDR3 has 16 amino acids. The CDR3 DNA reads as TGTGCCAGCACCCTCTCTAGCGGGGGGTACACAGATACGCAGTATTTT. It codes for CASTLSSGGYTDTQYF. The full variable domain, with the rest looked up from reference TRBV28 and TRBJ2-3, is DVKVTQSSRYLVKRTGEKVFLECVQDMDHENMFWYRQDPGLGLRLIYFSYDVKMKEKGDIPEGYSVSREKKERFSLILESASTNQTSMYLCASTLSSGGYTDTQYFGPGTRLTVL.

In DNA, the CDR3 is TGCGCCAGCAGCTCGGCGGTCCAAGAGACCCAGTACTTC. Translated: CASSSAVQETQYF. The V and J genes are TRBV5-1 and TRBJ2-5; D ambiguous. This CDR3 contains 13 residues. Germline V gene lookup returns CDR1 SGHRS and CDR2 YFSETQ. The ends were cut back, 3 bases at V and 1 base at J, with 7 bases in the middle.

This clone was counted a single time. This CDR3 is CASSADRGPTGELFF. DNA of the CDR3: TGTGCCAGCAGTGCGGACAGGGGCCCTACCGGGGAGCTGTTTTTT. The chain has TRBV27 and TRBJ2-2; 9 positions agree with TRBD1. The J segment lost 5 bases and the V segment lost 5 bases, leaving 6 bases of the junction unmatched. The germline gives CDR1 MNHEY, CDR2 SMNVEV (reference sequence). The CDR3 has 15 residues.

About this clone: Other DNA sequences in this specimen translate into the identical CDR3. The gene calls are TRBV6-5 and TRBJ2-2; D possibly corresponds to TRBD2 (5 bases). This CDR3 has 11 amino acids. The V and J ends lost 7 bases and 8 bases respectively, with 8 bases between them. CDR1 MNHEY and CDR2 SVGAGI come from the germline V gene. CDR3 sequence (DNA): TGTGCCAGCACGGGGTCTGGGGAGCTGTTTTTT. This sequence encodes CASTGSGELFF.

The chain uses TRBV18 and TRBJ2-5; D call uncertain. Trimming stripped 5 bases from V and 5 bases from J, with 12 bases between. The V gene's germline CDR1 is KGHSH and CDR2 LQKENI. This CDR3 region has 13 residues. Here the CDR3 reads CASSGNSGETQYF. CDR3 DNA: TGTGCCAGCTCAGGCAATTCCGGCGAGACCCAGTACTTC.

There are a few counts of this clone. The sample holds other DNA sequences that translate to the same CDR3. The V and J genes are TRBV5-4 and TRBJ2-7; TRBD1 is a possible D gene (6 bases). V gave up 4 bases and J gave up 3 bases, with 8 bases separating them. This CDR3 region has 12 residues. The germline gives CDR1 SGHNT, CDR2 YYREEE (reference sequence). The CDR3 region is CASSPDSYEQYF. CDR3 DNA sequence: TGTGCCAGCAGCCCGGACAGCTACGAGCAGTACTTC.